One and the same sample provided the 15 T cell receptor beta chains below, sequenced in a study of OX40 agonist ivuxolimab in advanced cancers. Here immunoSEQ multiplex PCR was the method, and the copy in TCRdb shows in-frame clones only, minus some. Counted here are 75,000 to 100,000 clones, around nine tenths occurring once; the ten biggest clones make up more than 0.3%. Specimen: CD4+ or CD8+ T cells sorted from blood, collected in a trial of the OX40 agonist ivuxolimab. The origin of the receptors is an adult with an advanced solid tumor such as melanoma, head and neck, liver or kidney cancer.

The chain has TRBV28 and TRBJ1-1; 7 nucleotides line up with TRBD1. The CDR3 runs to 14 residues. V gave up 2 bases and J gave up 5 bases; unmatched junction bases: 5. Germline CDR1 is MDHEN and CDR2 is SYDVKM. DNA for the CDR3: TGTGCCAGCAGTTTACACAGGGGTGGGACTGAAGCTTTCTTT. It translates to CASSLHRGGTEAFF.

This chain uses TRBV4-1 with TRBJ1-4, with D hard to call. The CDR3 spans 16 residues. The germline V and J ends were trimmed by 2 bases and 0 bases, with 10 bases remaining between them. Germline loops: CDR1 MGHRA, CDR2 YSYEKL. CDR3 sequence reads: CASSQMAGSTNEKLFF. Written as DNA, the CDR3 is TGCGCCAGCAGCCAAATGGCAGGATCAACTAATGAAAAACTGTTTTTT.

The CDR3 nucleotides read TGTGCCAGCTCCCTCCCCCGACAGGGGGCCTCGGAGCAGTACTTC. Translation gives CASSLPRQGASEQYF. The chain carries TRBV28 and TRBJ2-5, with 10 bases identical to TRBD1. Germline V lookup: CDR1 MDHEN, CDR2 SYDVKM. J gave up 11 bases and V 8 bases, and 17 bases lay outside the gene matches. The CDR3 is 15 residues long.

The chain carries TRBV5-1 and TRBJ1-3; D call uncertain. Trimming cost V 0 bases and J 0 bases, with 10 bases left between them. This CDR3 is built from 16 residues. From germline, CDR1 is SGHRS and CDR2 YFSETQ. CDR3 amino acids: CASSLVGGDSGNTIYF. The CDR3 DNA reads as TGCGCCAGCAGCTTGGTTGGCGGTGACTCTGGAAACACCATATATTTT.

V gene TRBV5-6 combines with J gene TRBJ1-3; the D gene is possibly TRBD1 (6 bases). The germline V gene has CDR1 SGHDT and CDR2 YYEEEE. V lost 4 bases and J lost 2, with 7 bases in between. There are 13 residues in the CDR3. The CDR3 DNA sequence: TGTGCCAGCAGCCCAGGGGCTGGAAACACCATATATTTT. Translating gives CASSPGAGNTIYF.

CDR3 amino acids: CASRPDSYGYTF. For the CDR3, the DNA is TGTGCCAGCAGACCCGACAGCTATGGCTACACCTTC. The rearrangement links TRBV28 to TRBJ1-2; possibly TRBD1 for D (5 bases). The CDR3 has 12 amino acids. Per germline, CDR1 MDHEN and CDR2 SYDVKM. V lost 6 bases and J 4 bases, leaving 9 bases between the germline ends.

J is TRBJ2-6 and V is TRBV6-6; D remains ambiguous. The germline gives CDR1 MNHNY, CDR2 SVGAGI (reference sequence). The CDR3 has 15 amino acids. Between the trimmed V and J ends, which lost 2 bases and 2 bases, there was a span of 7 bases. The CDR3 nucleotides read TGTGCCAGCAGTTACGGTTCAACTGGGGCCAACGTCCTGACTTTC. As protein: CASSYGSTGANVLTF.

The CDR3 here is CASSGQVSLQETQYF. The CDR3 nucleotides are TGTGCCAGCAGCGGCCAAGTCTCTCTCCAAGAGACCCAGTACTTC. This chain connects TRBV7-9 to TRBJ2-5; D gene uncertain. Trimming shortened V by 5 bases and J by 1 base, and 14 bases separated the two germline ends. This CDR3 spans 15 amino acids. CDR1 SEHNR and CDR2 FQNEAQ come from the germline V gene (reference sequence).

This clone came up a few times. The chain links TRBV9 to TRBJ2-1; TRBD2 agrees at 8 bases. Germline CDR1 is SGDLS and CDR2 is YYNGEE. The CDR3 extends over 15 amino acids. V was pared by 0 bases and J by 3 bases, with 2 bases of the junction left unmatched. In DNA, the CDR3 is TGTGCCAGCAGCGTAGATAGCGGGGTCTACAATGAGCAGTTCTTC. Residues: CASSVDSGVYNEQFF.

V usage is TRBV7-6 and J usage is TRBJ2-5; D is possibly TRBD1 (5 bases). V was trimmed by 1 base and J by 1 base, leaving 10 bases between them. Germline lookup yields CDR1 SGHVS and CDR2 FNYEAQ. This CDR3 is 15 amino acids long. This CDR3 is CASSLGGDSQETQYF. Here the CDR3 DNA reads TGTGCCAGCAGCTTAGGTGGAGACAGCCAAGAGACCCAGTACTTC.

V is TRBV4-3 and J is TRBJ2-7, with D tentatively TRBD1 (6 bases). The germline V gene has CDR1 LGHNA and CDR2 YSLEER. The CDR3 is made up of 14 amino acids. Trimming stripped 4 bases from V and 4 bases from J, with 14 bases between. CDR3 loop: CASSRTDRIYEQYF. The CDR3 bases are TGCGCCAGCAGCCGGACAGATCGGATTTACGAGCAGTACTTC.

The gene calls are TRBV7-8 and TRBJ2-5; tentative D call: TRBD1 (5 bases). The last part of the DNA fits TRBJ2-7 better; the J call may be wrong. Germline V CDR1 and CDR2: SGHVS, FQNEAQ. This CDR3 is 14 amino acids long. The CDR3 DNA sequence: TGTGCCAGCGCAACGACAGCAGGAGCCTACGAGCAGTACTTC. Translation gives CASATTAGAYEQYF.

This chain's CDR3 is CASSLQGTNEKLFF. The CDR3 region has the DNA TGCGCCAGCAGCTTGCAGGGAACTAATGAAAAACTGTTTTTT. This chain links TRBV5-1 with TRBJ1-4, with D maybe TRBD1 (5 bases). Germline CDR1 SGHRS, CDR2 YFSETQ. This CDR3 contains 14 residues. V lost 1 base to trimming and J lost 1 base, with 5 bases between them. The variable domain in full, with the rest retrieved from reference TRBV5-1 and TRBJ1-4, is KAGVTQTPRYLIKTRGQQVTLSCSPISGHRSVSWYQQTPGQGLQFLFEYFSETQRNKGNFPGRFSGRQFSNSRSEMNVSTLELGDSALYLCASSLQGTNEKLFFGSGTQLSVL.

At least ten counts were recorded for this clone. This sequence joins TRBV19 and TRBJ1-6, with 10 positions matching TRBD1. Trimming removed 6 bases from V and 7 bases from J; junction bases left unmatched: 3. Germline CDR1 is LNHDA and CDR2 is SQIVND (reference sequence). The CDR3 loop spans 14 amino acids. CDR3 sequence reads: CASRDRGDNSPLHF. CDR3 DNA sequence: TGTGCCAGTAGGGACAGGGGGGACAATTCACCCCTCCACTTT.

This chain uses TRBV5-6 with TRBJ2-1; TRBD1 matches at 7 bases. Trimming took 0 bases from V and 6 from J; bases not matched to a gene: 6. Germline-derived CDR1 and CDR2 are SGHDT and YYEEEE. CDR3 length equals 15 residues. The CDR3 DNA sequence: TGTGCCAGCAGCTTGGGACAGGGTAGGGCCAATGAGCAGTTCTTC. Protein product: CASSLGQGRANEQFF.